This TCR beta chain came from a study of T cell repertoires in cytomegalovirus infection. This CDR3 is built from 14 residues. Germline V CDR1 and CDR2: SGHTA, FQGNSA. The V end was cut by 0 bases, the J end by 3 bases, with 6 bases between. MiXCR, applied by TCRdb to the reads, yields one record per CDR3 protein. The table includes about 190,000 distinct CDR3 sequences, under 30% detected once. This clonotype has at least ten counts. The V call is TRBV7-2, the J call TRBJ1-3; no reliable D call. The sample consisted of PBMCs. The TCR was taken from a human donor in good health (CMV status not recorded). Some clones in this sample may be carry-over from other donors' samples. CDR3 protein: CASSLATGGNTIYF. The CDR3 bases are TGTGCCAGCAGCTTAGCTACTGGTGGAAACACCATATATTTT.